This T cell receptor beta chain was captured by sequencing in a study of cytomegalovirus exposure and HLA in healthy donors. General study results and limits: In vitro checks showed that three CMV-associated chains really do target CMV antigens. For cytomegalovirus status, the classifier reportedly gave diagnoses with high specificity and sensitivity. That first-cohort TCR clusters tended to co-occur in the approximately 110 validation repertoires was found in a later analysis.

Deletions cut 4 bases from V and 0 bases from J, with 14 bases between. Germline V CDR1 and CDR2: SGHDT, YYEEEE. The CDR3 covers 16 residues. TCRdb's copy holds only in-frame clones and misses some; the assay was immunoSEQ multiplex PCR. The sample includes about 240,000 clones, more than 75% of them seen just once. Remarks on this clone: Its specificity is unknown.

Sequencing used PBMCs. The source of this sequence is a woman aged 30 to 39 in good health and CMV-seropositive. The chain couples TRBV5-6 to TRBJ2-1; possibly TRBD2 for D (6 bases). CDR3 in DNA: TGTGCCAGCAGCGTTCGGACTACGAGCTCCTACAATGAGCAGTTCTTC. Its protein is CASSVRTTSSYNEQFF.